This T cell receptor beta chain appears in the sequencing data of a study of shared clonotypes between healthy human individuals. It was at deep level that the assay was run. Profiling relied on immunoSEQ multiplex PCR, and the TCRdb table lists in-frame clones only, not all of them. Here the sample spans more than 550,000 clones, under 95% being singletons. Selected positively for CCR7 and CD45RO-negative, naive CD8 cells excluded terminally differentiated effector memory CD45RA+ cells. The V and J ends lost 5 bases and 1 base respectively, with 17 bases between them. Germline loops: CDR1 MDHEN, CDR2 SYDVKM. This CDR3 comprises 16 residues. The study, taken as a whole, reports: When naive CD4 clonotypes were compared across several donors, about 4.8% were shared. Among donors, the sharing of clonotypes was expected to be influenced by sequencing depth.

Turning to this clone: Its antigen is still unknown.

Input material: naive CD8+ T cells sorted from blood. The TCR was taken from a man aged 25 to 45 in good health. The chain carries TRBV28 and TRBJ2-5; D is possibly TRBD2 (7 bases). In DNA, the CDR3 is TGTGCCAGCAGTCCCGATGGGGGCGGGAGCCAAGAGACCCAGTACTTC. This encodes CASSPDGGGSQETQYF.